The 17 T cell receptor beta chains in this list originate from one sample, sequenced in a study of CD8 T cells in ankylosing spondylitis. Notes on the study in general: Characteristic, it appeared, of ankylosing spondylitis blood was a TCR beta motif of eight or nine highly homologous variants.

The antigens for these receptors are not known. TCRdb processed the 5' RACE reads anew with MiXCR; each CDR3 protein has one entry. The table has 750,000 to 850,000 distinct CDR3 sequences, approximately 12% seen once. The sample comprised blood, either unsorted or a sorted T cell fraction (not recorded which). The receptors were sampled from a male donor with ankylosing spondylitis.

Many counts were recorded for this clonotype. The chain is built from TRBV20-1 and TRBJ1-1, with D uncertain. CDR3 length: 12 amino acids. Germline assignment: CDR1 DFQATT and CDR2 SNEGSKA (reference sequence). The CDR3 protein is CRADPFGTEAFF. The DNA for the CDR3 is TGCAGAGCTGACCCCTTTGGCACTGAAGCTTTCTTT.

V gene TRBV15 combines with J gene TRBJ1-1; perhaps TRBD1 as D (6 bases). Trimming stripped 4 bases from V and 0 bases from J, with 12 bases between. Germline V gene lookup returns CDR1 LNHNV and CDR2 YYDKDF (reference sequence). CDR3 length equals 15 residues. CDR3 amino acids: CATSTRTAMNTEAFF. DNA of the CDR3: TGTGCCACCAGCACCCGGACAGCGATGAACACTGAAGCTTTCTTT.

This clonotype occurred many times. This chain joins TRBV6-1 and TRBJ1-2; D is unresolved. Trimming stripped 6 bases from V and 4 bases from J, with 21 bases between. There are 16 residues in the CDR3. Germline V gives CDR1 MNHNS, CDR2 SASEGT. The CDR3 sequence: CASRFYGGLIGYGYTF. In nucleotides, the CDR3 is TGTGCCAGCAGGTTTTATGGAGGGCTAATCGGCTATGGCTACACCTTC.

This clonotype has just a few counts. The chain recombines TRBV20-1 with TRBJ1-6; unclear D gene. Trimming left V 5 bases short and J 9 bases short, with 11 bases between. CDR1 DFQATT and CDR2 SNEGSKA come from the germline V gene (reference sequence). This CDR3 is built from 12 residues. The CDR3 region has the DNA TGCAGTGCTCGAGGGTACGGTTCACCCCTCCACTTT. Protein product: CSARGYGSPLHF.

This clonotype was detected only a few times. CDR3 coding DNA: TGTGCCAGCAGCCCGAGGACAGGGGAGTACGAGCAGTACTTC. This codes for CASSPRTGEYEQYF. V is TRBV7-2 and J is TRBJ2-7; 9 nucleotides agree with TRBD1. Germline CDR1 is SGHTA and CDR2 is FQGNSA. V trimming: 5 bases; J trimming: 4 bases; junction bases outside the gene matches: 6. The CDR3 is made up of 14 amino acids.

The chain uses TRBV5-6 and TRBJ2-1; D remains ambiguous. This CDR3 contains 16 residues. The V end lost 1 base, the J end lost 7 bases, and 18 bases lay between the germline ends. Germline V gives CDR1 SGHDT, CDR2 YYEEEE. As DNA, the CDR3 is TGTGCCAGCAGCTTGTTCTGGGTTGGTGTGAGGAATGAGCAGTTCTTC. It translates to CASSLFWVGVRNEQFF.

This clonotype was detected many times. The chain has TRBV6-1 and TRBJ1-2; 7 nucleotides line up with TRBD1. Germline V gene data show CDR1 as MNHNS and CDR2 as SASEGT. V gave up 6 bases and J gave up 1 base; unmatched junction bases: 14. The CDR3 is 17 amino acids. The CDR3 DNA is TGTGCCAGCAGCCATCACTTCCTGGACAGGAATAACTATGGCTACACCTTC. It is translated as CASSHHFLDRNNYGYTF.

This clonotype was observed a handful of times. CDR3 nucleotides: TGTGCCAGCAACACAGCAGGGAGGAATCAGCCCCAGCATTTT. Its translation is CASNTAGRNQPQHF. The V gene is TRBV28, the J gene TRBJ1-5; tentatively, D is TRBD1 (5 bases). CDR1 is MDHEN, CDR2 SYDVKM, per germline. This CDR3 comprises 14 residues. V was shortened by 7 bases and J by 4 bases, with 14 bases between the two germline ends.

The V and J genes are TRBV20-1 and TRBJ1-5, with a weak D call TRBD1 (6 bases). This CDR3 is 14 amino acids long. Trimming stripped 2 bases from V and 3 bases from J, with 11 bases between. CDR1 is DFQATT, CDR2 SNEGSKA, per germline (reference sequence). In nucleotides, the CDR3 is TGCAGTGCTAGAACAGGGATGTACAATCAGCCCCAGCATTTT. Protein sequence: CSARTGMYNQPQHF.

In its sample, this clonotype was seen a few times. This chain uses TRBV20-1 with TRBJ2-7; possibly TRBD1 or TRBD2 for D (6 bases each). This CDR3 comprises 14 residues. Germline V gene data show CDR1 as DFQATT and CDR2 as SNEGSKA (reference sequence). The V end lost 8 bases, the J end lost 2 bases, and 19 bases lay between the germline ends. DNA of the CDR3: TGCAGTTTTAAAGGGGGGACAAAAGCCTACGAGCAGTACTTC. This gives the protein CSFKGGTKAYEQYF.

The chain links TRBV7-6 to TRBJ2-7, with D hard to call. Germline values: CDR1 SGHVS, CDR2 FNYEAQ. The CDR3 length is 15 residues. V was trimmed by 1 base and J by 5 bases, leaving 15 bases between them. The CDR3 coding sequence is TGTGCCAGCAGCTTAGAGTTGCGATCTCTGGACGAGCAGTACTTC. It is translated as CASSLELRSLDEQYF. The full variable domain, rest sourced from reference TRBV7-6 and TRBJ2-7, is GAGVSQSPRYKVTKRGQDVALRCDPISGHVSLYWYRQALGQGPEFLTYFNYEAQQDKSGLPNDRFSAERPEGSISTLTIQRTEQRDSAMYRCASSLELRSLDEQYFGPGTRLTVT.

This clonotype was recorded a few times. For the CDR3, the DNA is TGTGCCAGCAGTGACACCGTCGGTGAGCAGTTCTTC. Its protein is CASSDTVGEQFF. V and J are TRBV6-4 and TRBJ2-1; D ambiguous. CDR3 size: 12 residues. Trimming took 2 bases from V and 9 from J, leaving 8 bases between them. Looked up from germline, CDR1 is MRHNA and CDR2 is SNTAGT.

This CDR3 reads CASSLRSFSYEQYF. CDR3 sequence (DNA): TGTGCCAGCAGCCTACGAAGTTTCTCCTACGAGCAGTACTTC. The V and J genes are TRBV7-6 and TRBJ2-7; D is unresolved. CDR3 length: 14 amino acids. Germline CDR1 SGHVS, CDR2 FNYEAQ. V lost 5 bases to trimming and J lost 0 bases, with 11 bases between them.

This clonotype was seen more than once but under ten times. The chain recombines TRBV24-1 with TRBJ2-1, with 9 bases fitting TRBD2. J was trimmed by 4 bases and V by 4 bases; bases with no gene match: 16. Germline lookup yields CDR1 KGHDR and CDR2 SFDVKD. CDR3 length: 19 amino acids. CDR3 sequence reads: CATSDSTGLARERYNEQFF. The CDR3 DNA sequence: TGTGCCACCAGTGACTCTACGGGACTAGCCCGGGAGCGGTACAATGAGCAGTTCTTC.

The chain is built from TRBV6-1 and TRBJ2-6, with 8 positions matching TRBD1. The germline V gene has CDR1 MNHNS and CDR2 SASEGT. The CDR3 contains 16 residues. V lost 6 bases to trimming and J lost 0 bases; unmatched junction nucleotides: 4. DNA of the CDR3: TGTGCCAGCAGGGGACAGGTATTCTCTGGGGCCAACGTCCTGACTTTC. Residues: CASRGQVFSGANVLTF.

This clonotype has at least ten counts. V is TRBV20-1 and J is TRBJ2-2; possibly TRBD1 for D (6 bases). Germline V gene data show CDR1 as DFQATT and CDR2 as SNEGSKA (reference sequence). This CDR3 region has 16 residues. The V end was cut by 6 bases, the J end by 0 bases, with 17 bases between. CDR3 residues: CSARGTGTPNTGELFF. CDR3 bases: TGCAGTGCGAGGGGTACCGGGACACCGAACACCGGGGAGCTGTTTTTT.

The V and J genes are TRBV27 and TRBJ1-1, with D possibly being TRBD1 (6 bases). From germline, CDR1 is MNHEY and CDR2 SMNVEV (reference sequence). The CDR3 is 15 residues long. Trimming took 3 bases from V and 6 from J, leaving 17 bases between them. This CDR3 is CASSFLSGAGAEAFF. CDR3 DNA: TGTGCCAGCAGTTTCTTATCGGGGGCTGGGGCTGAAGCTTTCTTT.